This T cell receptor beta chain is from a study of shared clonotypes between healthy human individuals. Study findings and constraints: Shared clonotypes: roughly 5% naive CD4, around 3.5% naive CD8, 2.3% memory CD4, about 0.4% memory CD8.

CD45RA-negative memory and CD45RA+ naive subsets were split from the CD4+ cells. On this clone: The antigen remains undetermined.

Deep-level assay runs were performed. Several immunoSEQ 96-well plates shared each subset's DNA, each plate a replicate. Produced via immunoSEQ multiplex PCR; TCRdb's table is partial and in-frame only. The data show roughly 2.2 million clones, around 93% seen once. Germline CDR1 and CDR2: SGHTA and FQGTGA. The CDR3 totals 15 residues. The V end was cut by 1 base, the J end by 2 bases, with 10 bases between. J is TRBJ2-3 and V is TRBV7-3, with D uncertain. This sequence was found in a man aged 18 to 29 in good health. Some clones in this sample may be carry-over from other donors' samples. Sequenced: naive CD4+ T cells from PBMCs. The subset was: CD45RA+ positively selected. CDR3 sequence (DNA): TGTGCCAGCAGCTTAATTCCTGAGAACACAGATACGCAGTATTTT. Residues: CASSLIPENTDTQYF.